This is a list of T cell receptor beta chains from one sample in a study of identical twins. TCRdb passed the 5' RACE reads through MiXCR, listing each CDR3 protein once. The sample records some 1,700,000 distinct CDR3 sequences, about 32% being singletons. Material: cord blood. Receptor source: a newborn girl in good health. Both conserved end residues are part of each CDR3. A D gene is named only where the DNA matches it firmly. Rows may omit the clone size; those that give it use once, few, many or a size class.

j_gene: TRBJ2-5; v_gene: TRBV7-8; d_gene: NA; abundance: NA; len: 12; CDR3nt: TGTGCCAGCAGCTCGATGTTGGAGACCCAGTACTTC; CDR3aa: CASSSMLETQYF
j_gene: TRBJ2-1; v_gene: TRBV11-2; d_gene: TRBD2; abundance: many; len: 14; CDR3nt: TGTGCCAGCAGCTTCGGGACTAGCGGCAATGAGCAGTTCTTC; CDR3aa: CASSFGTSGNEQFF
j_gene: TRBJ1-1; v_gene: TRBV10-3; d_gene: NA; abundance: NA; len: 12; CDR3nt: TGTGCCATCAGCCCGGGGGGGAATGAAGCTTTCTTT; CDR3aa: CAISPGGNEAFF
j_gene: TRBJ1-5; v_gene: TRBV28; d_gene: NA; abundance: few; len: 13; CDR3nt: TGTGCCAGCCTGACAGGAGAGAATCAGCCCCAGCATTTT; CDR3aa: CASLTGENQPQHF
j_gene: TRBJ2-7; v_gene: TRBV27; d_gene: NA; abundance: many; len: 14; CDR3nt: TGTGCCAGCAGTCTCGCCCTCCTTTCCTACGAGCAGTACTTC; CDR3aa: CASSLALLSYEQYF
j_gene: TRBJ1-2; v_gene: TRBV7-2; d_gene: NA; abundance: NA; len: 16; CDR3nt: TGTGCCAGCAGCTTATATTTGGGGGGTCAGGGTCATGGCTACACCTTC; CDR3aa: CASSLYLGGQGHGYTF
j_gene: TRBJ2-5; v_gene: TRBV20-1; d_gene: NA; abundance: NA; len: 11; CDR3nt: TGCTCCCGACCAGCGGTGGAGACCCAGTACTTC; CDR3aa: CSRPAVETQYF
j_gene: TRBJ2-1; v_gene: TRBV18; d_gene: NA; abundance: NA; len: 12; CDR3nt: TGTGCCAGCTCATCCCAGGGTCGGGAGCAGTTCTTC; CDR3aa: CASSSQGREQFF
j_gene: TRBJ2-5; v_gene: TRBV6-6; d_gene: TRBD1; abundance: NA; len: 15; CDR3nt: TGTGCCAGCAGTTACACCGAAACAGGGGGTAATGAGCAGTACTTC; CDR3aa: CASSYTETGGNEQYF
j_gene: TRBJ2-7; v_gene: TRBV4-1; d_gene: TRBD2; abundance: few; len: 18; CDR3nt: TGCGCCAGCAGCCAACAACTAGCGGGGGGCCTTCGTTCCTACGAGCAGTACTTC; CDR3aa: CASSQQLAGGLRSYEQYF
j_gene: TRBJ1-1; v_gene: TRBV5-5; d_gene: NA; abundance: NA; len: 15; CDR3nt: TGTGCCAGCAGCCCCCTCTTGGGGGCAAACACTGAAGCTTTCTTT; CDR3aa: CASSPLLGANTEAFF
j_gene: TRBJ2-5; v_gene: TRBV20-1; d_gene: NA; abundance: NA; len: 12; CDR3nt: TGCAGTGCTCTCCGGGCCCCTGAGACCCAGTACTTC; CDR3aa: CSALRAPETQYF
j_gene: TRBJ2-7; v_gene: TRBV28; d_gene: TRBD2; abundance: once; len: 15; CDR3nt: TGTGCCAGCAGTTTTAGCGGGAGGGCCTCCAATGAGCAGTACTTC; CDR3aa: CASSFSGRASNEQYF
j_gene: TRBJ2-7; v_gene: TRBV2; d_gene: NA; abundance: NA; len: 15; CDR3nt: TGTGCCAGCAGTGAAGCGGGACAAATATCCTACGAGCAGTACTTC; CDR3aa: CASSEAGQISYEQYF
j_gene: TRBJ2-1; v_gene: TRBV4-1; d_gene: NA; abundance: NA; len: 15; CDR3nt: TGCGCCAGCAGCCAAGAAGGGGTATTGGGCAATGAGCAGTTCTTC; CDR3aa: CASSQEGVLGNEQFF
j_gene: TRBJ1-2; v_gene: TRBV28; d_gene: NA; abundance: NA; len: 14; CDR3nt: TGTGCCAGCAGCAAAACCCAGGGGCATGGTCGCTACACCTTC; CDR3aa: CASSKTQGHGRYTF